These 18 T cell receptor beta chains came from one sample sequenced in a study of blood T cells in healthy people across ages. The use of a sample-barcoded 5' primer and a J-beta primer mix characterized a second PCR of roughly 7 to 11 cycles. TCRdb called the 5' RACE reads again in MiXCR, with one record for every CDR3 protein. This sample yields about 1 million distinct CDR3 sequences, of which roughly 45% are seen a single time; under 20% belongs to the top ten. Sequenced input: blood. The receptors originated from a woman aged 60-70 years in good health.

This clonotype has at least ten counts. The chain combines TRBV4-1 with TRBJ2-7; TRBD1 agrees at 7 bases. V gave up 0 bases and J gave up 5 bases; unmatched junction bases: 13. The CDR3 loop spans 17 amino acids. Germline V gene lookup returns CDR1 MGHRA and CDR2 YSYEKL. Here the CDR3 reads CASSQDFGQADPNEQYF. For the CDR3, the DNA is TGCGCCAGCAGCCAAGATTTTGGACAGGCCGATCCCAACGAGCAGTACTTC.

CDR3 region: CASSVGTRGTYGYTF. CDR3 DNA sequence: TGTGCCAGCAGCGTTGGGACGCGGGGAACCTATGGCTACACCTTC. The chain is built from TRBV9 and TRBJ1-2; the D gene is possibly TRBD1 (5 bases). Trimming took off 2 bases at V and 4 bases at J, with 15 bases between the two ends. This CDR3 has 15 residues. Germline lookup yields CDR1 SGDLS and CDR2 YYNGEE.

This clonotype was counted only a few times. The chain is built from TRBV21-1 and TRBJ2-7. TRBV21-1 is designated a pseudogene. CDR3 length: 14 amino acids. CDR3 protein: CASSSSLSSYEQYF. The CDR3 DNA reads TGTGCCAGCAGTTCCTCGCTCAGCTCCTACGAGCAGTACTTC.

The CDR3 spells CASIFGQNLNEQFF. The CDR3 DNA reads TGCGCCAGCATCTTTGGACAGAATCTCAATGAGCAGTTCTTC. The rearrangement joins TRBV5-1 to TRBJ2-1, with a tentative D call TRBD1 (6 bases). V lost 6 bases and J lost 6, with 16 bases in between. Germline V gene lookup returns CDR1 SGHRS and CDR2 YFSETQ. CDR3 length equals 14 residues.

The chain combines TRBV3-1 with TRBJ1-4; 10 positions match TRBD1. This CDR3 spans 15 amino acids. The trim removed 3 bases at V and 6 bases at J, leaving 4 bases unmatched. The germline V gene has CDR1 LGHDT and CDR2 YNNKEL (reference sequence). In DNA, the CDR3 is TGTGCCAGCAGCCAGCTCGGGACAGGGGATGAAAAACTGTTTTTT. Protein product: CASSQLGTGDEKLFF.

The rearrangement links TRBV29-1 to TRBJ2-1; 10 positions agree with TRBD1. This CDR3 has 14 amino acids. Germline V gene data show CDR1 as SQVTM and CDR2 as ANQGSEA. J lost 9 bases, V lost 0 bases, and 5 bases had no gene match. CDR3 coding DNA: TGCAGCGTTGAAGATCAAGGGACAGGGGTTGAGCAGTTCTTC. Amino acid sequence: CSVEDQGTGVEQFF.

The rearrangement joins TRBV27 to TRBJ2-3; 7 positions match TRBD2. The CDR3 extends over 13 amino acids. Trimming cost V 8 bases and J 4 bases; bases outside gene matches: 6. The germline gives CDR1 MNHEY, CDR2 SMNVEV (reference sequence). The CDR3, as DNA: TGTGCCAGCGGGGAGGGAGGTCCAGATACGCAGTATTTT. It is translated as CASGEGGPDTQYF.

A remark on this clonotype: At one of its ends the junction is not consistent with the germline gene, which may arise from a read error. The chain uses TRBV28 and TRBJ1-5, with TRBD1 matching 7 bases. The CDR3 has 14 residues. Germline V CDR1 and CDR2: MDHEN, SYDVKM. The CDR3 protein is CAGSFEGAHQPQHF. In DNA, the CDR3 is TGTGCCGGCAGTTTTGAGGGGGCCCATCAGCCCCAGCATTTT.

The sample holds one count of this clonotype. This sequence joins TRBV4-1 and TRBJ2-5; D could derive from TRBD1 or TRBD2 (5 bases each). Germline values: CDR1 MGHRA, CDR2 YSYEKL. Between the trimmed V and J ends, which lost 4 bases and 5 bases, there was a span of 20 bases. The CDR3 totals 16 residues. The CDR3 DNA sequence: TGCGCCAGCAGCCTCATCGGGCAGGGCCGAGGGGAGACCCAGTACTTC. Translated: CASSLIGQGRGETQYF.

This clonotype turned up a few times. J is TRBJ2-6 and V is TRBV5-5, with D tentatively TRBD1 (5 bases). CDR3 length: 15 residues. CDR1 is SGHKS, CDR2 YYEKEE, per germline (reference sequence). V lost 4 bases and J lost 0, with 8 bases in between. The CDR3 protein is CASSIGDSGANVLTF. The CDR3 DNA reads TGTGCCAGCAGCATAGGGGACTCTGGGGCCAACGTCCTGACTTTC.

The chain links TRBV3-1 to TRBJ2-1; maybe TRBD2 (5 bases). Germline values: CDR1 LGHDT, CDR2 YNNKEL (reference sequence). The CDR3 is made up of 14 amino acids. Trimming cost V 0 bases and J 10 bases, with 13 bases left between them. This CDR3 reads CASSQEVIAYEQFF. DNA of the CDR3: TGTGCCAGCAGCCAAGAGGTAATAGCGTACGAGCAGTTCTTC.

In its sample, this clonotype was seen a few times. CDR3: CASSQGPGGRQAFF. In nucleotides, the CDR3 is TGTGCCAGCAGCCAAGGGCCAGGGGGCAGACAAGCTTTCTTT. This rearrangement joins TRBV3-1 to TRBJ1-1, with 8 bases aligning to TRBD1. This CDR3 region has 14 residues. With V trimmed by 1 base and J by 9 bases, 7 bases remained unmatched. CDR1 is LGHDT and CDR2 is YNNKEL in the germline V gene (reference sequence).

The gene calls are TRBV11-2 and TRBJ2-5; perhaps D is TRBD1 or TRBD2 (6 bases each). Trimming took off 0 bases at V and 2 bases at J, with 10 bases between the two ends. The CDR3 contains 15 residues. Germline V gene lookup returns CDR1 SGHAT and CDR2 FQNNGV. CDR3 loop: CASSLEPGAQETQYF. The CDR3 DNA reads TGTGCCAGCAGCTTAGAGCCGGGGGCGCAAGAGACCCAGTACTTC.

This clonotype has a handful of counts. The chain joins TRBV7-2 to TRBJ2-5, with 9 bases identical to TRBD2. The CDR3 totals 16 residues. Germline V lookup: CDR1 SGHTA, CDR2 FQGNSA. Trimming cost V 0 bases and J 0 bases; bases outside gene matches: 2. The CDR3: CASSLASGRYQETQYF. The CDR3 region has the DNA TGTGCCAGCAGCTTAGCTAGCGGGAGATACCAAGAGACCCAGTACTTC. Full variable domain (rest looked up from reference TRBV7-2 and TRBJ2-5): GAGVSQSPSNKVTEKGKDVELRCDPISGHTALYWYRQSLGQGLEFLIYFQGNSAPDKSGLPSDRFSAERTGGSVSTLTIQRTQQEDSAVYLCASSLASGRYQETQYFGPGTRLLVL.

This CDR3 is CASSYVTSRYNEQFF. CDR3 DNA sequence: TGTGCCAGCAGTTACGTGACTAGCCGGTACAATGAGCAGTTCTTC. This chain links TRBV6-2 or TRBV6-3 with TRBJ2-1, with 7 bases identical to TRBD2. Trimming took 2 bases from V and 4 from J; bases not matched to a gene: 5. This CDR3 is 15 amino acids long. The V gene's germline CDR1 is MNHEY and CDR2 SVGEGT.

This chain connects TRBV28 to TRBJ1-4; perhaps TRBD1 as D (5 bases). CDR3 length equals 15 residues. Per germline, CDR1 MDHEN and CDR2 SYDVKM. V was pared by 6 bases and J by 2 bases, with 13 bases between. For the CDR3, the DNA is TGTGCCAGCAGACGCCAGGGTTCGACTAATGAAAAACTGTTTTTT. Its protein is CASRRQGSTNEKLFF.

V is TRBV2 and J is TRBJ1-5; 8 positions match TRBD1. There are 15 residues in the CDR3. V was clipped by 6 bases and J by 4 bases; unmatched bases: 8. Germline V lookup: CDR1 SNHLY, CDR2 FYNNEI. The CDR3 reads CASRDGQGANQPQHF. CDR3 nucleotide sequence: TGTGCCAGCAGAGATGGACAGGGTGCGAATCAGCCCCAGCATTTT.

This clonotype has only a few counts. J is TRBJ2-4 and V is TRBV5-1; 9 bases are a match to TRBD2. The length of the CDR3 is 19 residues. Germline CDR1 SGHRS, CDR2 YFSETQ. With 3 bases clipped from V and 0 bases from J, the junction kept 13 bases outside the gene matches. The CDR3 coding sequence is TGCGCCAGCAGCTACGGGGGGCCAGCGGGAGGACTAGCCAAAAACATTCAGTACTTC. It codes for CASSYGGPAGGLAKNIQYF. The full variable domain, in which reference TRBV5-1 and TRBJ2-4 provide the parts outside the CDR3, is KAGVTQTPRYLIKTRGQQVTLSCSPISGHRSVSWYQQTPGQGLQFLFEYFSETQRNKGNFPGRFSGRQFSNSRSEMNVSTLELGDSALYLCASSYGGPAGGLAKNIQYFGAGTRLSVL.